Listed below are T cell receptor beta chains from one sample, sequenced in a study of T-cell memory formation after mild COVID-19. From the 5' RACE reads, TCRdb called clonotypes with MiXCR, one entry per CDR3 protein. The sample yields roughly 200,000 distinct CDR3 sequences, 16% seen once. The specimen sequenced was PBMCs or a T cell subset sorted from them (not recorded which). All receptors come from an adult woman who had mild COVID-19 (a few samples of this study predate the infection). Cell type and time point are not known. Each CDR3 is given with its conserved first and last residue. Each record gives: V gene, D gene, clone size, J gene, CDR3 protein, CDR3 DNA. D genes are given only for firm matches. Only part of the rows carry a size: once, few, many, or a class if the clone is expanded.

TRBV11-3	TRBD1	many	TRBJ2-5	CASSLKLGTGSQETQYF	TGTGCCAGCAGCTTAAAGCTAGGGACAGGTTCCCAAGAGACCCAGTACTTC
TRBV11-2	-	few	TRBJ2-1	CASSLGLSGTYNEQFF	TGTGCCAGCAGCTTAGGTCTTAGCGGTACCTACAATGAGCAGTTCTTC
TRBV12-3/TRBV12-4	-	-	TRBJ1-4	CASSRTILEKLFF	TGTGCCAGCAGTAGGACAATTCTTGAAAAACTGTTTTTT
TRBV19	-	few	TRBJ2-1	CASLAGMGEQFF	TGTGCCAGTCTGGCCGGGATGGGTGAGCAGTTCTTC
TRBV6-1	-	-	TRBJ1-1	CASRANRDRAFF	TGTGCCAGCAGAGCAAACAGGGATCGAGCTTTCTTT
TRBV20-1	TRBD2	-	TRBJ2-7	CSARDTTSGGSTYEQYF	TGCAGTGCTAGAGATACGACTAGCGGGGGGTCCACCTACGAGCAGTACTTC
TRBV7-9	-	-	TRBJ2-1	CASSSDVLGEQFF	TGTGCCAGCAGCTCCGATGTCTTAGGAGAGCAGTTCTTC
TRBV5-1	-	-	TRBJ2-3	CARSSTTIGLDTQYF	TGCGCCAGGAGCTCCACTACCATCGGATTGGATACGCAGTATTTT
TRBV24-1	-	-	TRBJ2-1	CATGQGGPNEQFF	TGTGCCACCGGGCAGGGGGGCCCCAATGAGCAGTTCTTC
TRBV18	-	-	TRBJ2-1	CASSPYLTPSGQTYNEQFF	TGTGCCAGCTCACCATACCTAACCCCAAGCGGACAGACCTACAATGAGCAGTTCTTC
TRBV24-1	-	-	TRBJ2-7	CATSDTGSHEQYF	TGTGCCACCAGTGATACAGGGTCCCACGAGCAGTACTTC
TRBV7-2	TRBD2	-	TRBJ2-7	CASSSTSGYSYEQYF	TGTGCCAGCAGTTCGACTAGCGGATACTCCTACGAGCAGTACTTC
TRBV12-3/TRBV12-4	TRBD1	-	TRBJ1-1	CASSLEEGANTEAFF	TGTGCCAGCAGTTTAGAGGAGGGGGCGAACACTGAAGCTTTCTTT
TRBV30	-	many	TRBJ2-2	CAWSGMIVSNTGELFF	TGTGCCTGGAGTGGGATGATCGTCAGCAACACCGGGGAGCTGTTTTTT
TRBV6-2/TRBV6-3	-	-	TRBJ2-5	CASSYGRVETQYF	TGTGCCAGCAGTTACGGCCGGGTTGAGACCCAGTACTTC
TRBV20-1	TRBD2	-	TRBJ2-1	CSARGGGRGNEQFF	TGCAGTGCTAGAGGCGGCGGGAGGGGTAATGAGCAGTTCTTC
TRBV30	-	-	TRBJ2-1	CAWISRGSEQFF	TGTGCCTGGATATCTAGGGGCAGTGAGCAGTTCTTC
TRBV12-3/TRBV12-4	-	-	TRBJ2-7	CASSFWGSEQYF	TGTGCCAGCAGTTTCTGGGGAAGCGAGCAGTACTTC
TRBV14	-	-	TRBJ2-7	CASSRGPGRYYEQYF	TGTGCCAGCAGCCGAGGACCGGGACGGTACTACGAGCAGTACTTC
TRBV29-1	-	-	TRBJ1-2	CSVVWGGGYTF	TGCAGCGTTGTTTGGGGTGGAGGCTACACCTTC
TRBV2	TRBD2	-	TRBJ2-1	CASSARTSGISEQFF	TGTGCCAGCAGTGCCCGGACTAGCGGGATAAGTGAGCAGTTCTTC
TRBV15	TRBD1	-	TRBJ2-6	CATSRNRGTGANVLTF	TGTGCCACCAGCAGGAACAGGGGTACTGGGGCCAACGTCCTGACTTTC
TRBV2	-	few	TRBJ2-5	CASSPLAIQETQYF	TGTGCCAGCAGTCCCTTAGCGATCCAAGAGACCCAGTACTTC
TRBV12-3/TRBV12-4	-	-	TRBJ2-2	CASSLPRSTGELFF	TGTGCCAGCAGTTTACCGCGAAGCACCGGGGAGCTGTTTTTT
TRBV5-5	TRBD1	many	TRBJ2-6	CASSLEGQNSGANVLTF	TGTGCCAGCAGCTTGGAGGGACAGAACTCTGGGGCCAACGTCCTGACTTTC
TRBV2	-	few	TRBJ2-5	CASSVGVLNARGF	TGTGCCAGCAGTGTAGGCGTACTAAACGCCCGTGGCTTC
TRBV7-3	-	few	TRBJ2-1	CASSLTPGTARYGEQFF	TGTGCCAGCAGCTTAACCCCCGGGACGGCGCGATATGGTGAGCAGTTCTTC
TRBV3-1	-	few	TRBJ1-1	CASTLGHKNTEAFF	TGTGCCAGCACCCTAGGACACAAGAACACTGAAGCTTTCTTT
TRBV18	-	few	TRBJ2-5	CASSGNLQETQYF	TGTGCCAGCTCCGGGAACCTCCAAGAGACCCAGTACTTC
TRBV7-9	-	few	TRBJ2-1	CASSSLARGKEQFF	TGTGCCAGCAGCTCGTTGGCCCGGGGGAAGGAGCAGTTCTTC
TRBV7-9	TRBD2	many	TRBJ2-3	CASSLATSGDTQYF	TGTGCCAGCAGCTTAGCGACTAGCGGAGATACGCAGTATTTT
TRBV21-1	-	-	TRBJ1-2	CASSKGEGGGYTF	TGTGCCAGCAGCAAAGGAGAAGGGGGGGGCTACACCTTC
TRBV20-1	TRBD2	-	TRBJ2-7	CSASFSGRAWSYEQYF	TGCAGTGCTAGTTTTAGCGGGAGGGCTTGGTCCTACGAGCAGTACTTC
TRBV15	-	few	TRBJ2-2	CATRTWGATGELFF	TGTGCCACCAGGACTTGGGGCGCCACCGGGGAGCTGTTTTTT
TRBV9	-	-	TRBJ2-4	CASSARRSPGDLAKNIQYF	TGTGCCAGCAGCGCGAGGAGGAGTCCCGGGGACCTAGCCAAAAACATTCAGTACTTC
TRBV6-5	-	few	TRBJ1-5	CASSHGGAQHF	TGTGCCAGCAGCCATGGGGGAGCCCAGCATTTT
TRBV4-2	-	-	TRBJ2-3	CASSQDPVSTDTQYF	TGTGCCAGCAGCCAAGATCCAGTTAGCACAGATACGCAGTATTTT
TRBV18	TRBD2	-	TRBJ2-5	CASSPPRTSGFTGTQYF	TGTGCCAGCTCACCCCCCCGGACTAGCGGGTTCACGGGGACCCAGTACTTC
TRBV14	TRBD2	few	TRBJ2-7	CASSQGMAGGLDEQYF	TGTGCCAGCAGCCAAGGGATGGCGGGAGGTTTGGACGAGCAGTACTTC